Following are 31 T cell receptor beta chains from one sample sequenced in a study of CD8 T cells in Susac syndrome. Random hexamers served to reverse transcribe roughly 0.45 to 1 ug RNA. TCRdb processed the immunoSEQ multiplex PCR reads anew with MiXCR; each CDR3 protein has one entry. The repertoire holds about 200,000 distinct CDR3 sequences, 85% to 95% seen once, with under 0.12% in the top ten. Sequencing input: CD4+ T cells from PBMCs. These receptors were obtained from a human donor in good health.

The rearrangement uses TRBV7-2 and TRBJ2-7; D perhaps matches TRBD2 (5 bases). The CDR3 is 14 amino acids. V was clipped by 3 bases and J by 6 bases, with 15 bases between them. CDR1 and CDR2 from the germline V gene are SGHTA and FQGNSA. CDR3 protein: CASSFGRASGEQYF. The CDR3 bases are TGTGCCAGCAGCTTCGGGCGGGCGTCGGGCGAGCAGTACTTC.

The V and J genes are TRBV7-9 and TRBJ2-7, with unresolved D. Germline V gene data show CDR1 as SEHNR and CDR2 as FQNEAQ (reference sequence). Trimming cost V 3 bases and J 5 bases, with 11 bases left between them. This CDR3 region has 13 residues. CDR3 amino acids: CASSLGAGNEQYV. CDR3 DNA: TGTGCCAGCAGCTTGGGTGCTGGCAACGAGCAGTACGTC.

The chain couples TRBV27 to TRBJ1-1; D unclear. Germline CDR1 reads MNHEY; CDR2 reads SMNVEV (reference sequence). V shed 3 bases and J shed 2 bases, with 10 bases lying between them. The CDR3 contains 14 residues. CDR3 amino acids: CASSFGRRNTEAFF. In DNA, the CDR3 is TGTGCCAGCAGTTTTGGCAGGAGAAACACTGAAGCTTTCTTT.

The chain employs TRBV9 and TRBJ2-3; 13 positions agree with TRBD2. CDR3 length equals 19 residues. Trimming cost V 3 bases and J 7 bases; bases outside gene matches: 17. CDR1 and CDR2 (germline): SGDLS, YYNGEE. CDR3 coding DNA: TGTGCCAGCAGCGAGACGACTAGCGGGAGGCACGTACCCCCGAATACGCAGTATTTT. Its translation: CASSETTSGRHVPPNTQYF.

This CDR3 is CASSLDGHLTDTQYF. The CDR3 nucleotides are TGCGCCAGCAGCTTGGACGGACATCTCACAGATACGCAGTATTTT. The chain links TRBV5-1 to TRBJ2-3, with D possibly matching TRBD1 (5 bases). The germline V gene encodes CDR1 SGHRS and CDR2 YFSETQ. Between the trimmed V and J ends, which lost 0 bases and 2 bases, there was a span of 10 bases. The CDR3 runs 15 residues.

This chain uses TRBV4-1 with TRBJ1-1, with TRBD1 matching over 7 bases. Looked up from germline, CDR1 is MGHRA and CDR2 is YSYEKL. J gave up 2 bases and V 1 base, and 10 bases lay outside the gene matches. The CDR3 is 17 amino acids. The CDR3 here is CASSQAPFRGPNTEAFF. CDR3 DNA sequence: TGCGCCAGCAGCCAAGCTCCGTTTAGGGGGCCTAACACTGAAGCTTTCTTT.

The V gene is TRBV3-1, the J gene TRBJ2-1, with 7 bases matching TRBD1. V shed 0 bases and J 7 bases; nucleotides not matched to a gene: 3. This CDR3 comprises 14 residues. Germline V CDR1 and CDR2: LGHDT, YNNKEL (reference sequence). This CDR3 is CASSQDRGPNEQFF. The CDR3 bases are TGTGCCAGCAGCCAAGATAGGGGGCCTAATGAGCAGTTCTTC.

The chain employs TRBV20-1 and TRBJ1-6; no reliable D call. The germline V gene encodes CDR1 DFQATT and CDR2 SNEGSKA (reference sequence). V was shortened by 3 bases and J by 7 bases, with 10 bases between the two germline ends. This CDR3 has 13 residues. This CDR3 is CSARRSWNSPLHF. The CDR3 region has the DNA TGCAGTGCTAGGAGGTCCTGGAATTCACCCCTCCACTTT.

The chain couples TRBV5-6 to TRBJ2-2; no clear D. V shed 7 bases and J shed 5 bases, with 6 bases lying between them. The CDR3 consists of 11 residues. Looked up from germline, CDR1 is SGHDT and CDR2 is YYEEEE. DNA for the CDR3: TGTGCCAGCGCTTCGACCGGGGAGCTGTTTTTT. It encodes CASASTGELFF. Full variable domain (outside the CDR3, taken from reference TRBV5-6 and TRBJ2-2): DAGVTQSPTHLIKTRGQQVTLRCSPKSGHDTVSWYQQALGQGPQFIFQYYEEEERQRGNFPDRFSGHQFPNYSSELNVNALLLGDSALYLCASASTGELFFGEGSRLTVL.

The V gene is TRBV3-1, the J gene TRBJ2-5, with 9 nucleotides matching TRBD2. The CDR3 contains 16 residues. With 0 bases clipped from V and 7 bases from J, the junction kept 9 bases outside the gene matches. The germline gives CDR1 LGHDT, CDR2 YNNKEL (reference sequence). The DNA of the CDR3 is TGTGCCAGCAGCCAAGATGTAGCGGGAGCGGCTAGGACCCAGTACTTC. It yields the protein CASSQDVAGAARTQYF.

This CDR3 is CASSLGTGGSYEQYV. DNA for the CDR3: TGTGCCAGCAGCTTAGGGACAGGGGGCTCCTACGAGCAGTACGTC. The V gene is TRBV11-1, the J gene TRBJ2-7; 10 bases map to TRBD1. The CDR3 consists of 15 residues. Trimming took 1 base from V and 0 from J; bases not matched to a gene: 0. Per germline, CDR1 SGHAT and CDR2 FQDESV (reference sequence).

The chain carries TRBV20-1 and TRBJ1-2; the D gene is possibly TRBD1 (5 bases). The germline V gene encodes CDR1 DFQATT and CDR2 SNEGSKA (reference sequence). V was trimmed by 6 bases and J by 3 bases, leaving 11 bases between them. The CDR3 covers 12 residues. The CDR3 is CSAGATDYGYTF. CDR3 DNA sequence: TGCAGTGCCGGGGCTACTGACTATGGCTACACCTTC.

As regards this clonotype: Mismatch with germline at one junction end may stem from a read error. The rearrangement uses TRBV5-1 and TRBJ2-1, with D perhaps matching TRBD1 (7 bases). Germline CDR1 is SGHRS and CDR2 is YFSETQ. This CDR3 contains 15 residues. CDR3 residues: CASRLGGQVVNEQFF. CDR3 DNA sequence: TGCGCCAGCAGGTTGGGAGGACAGGTTGTAAATGAGCAGTTCTTC.

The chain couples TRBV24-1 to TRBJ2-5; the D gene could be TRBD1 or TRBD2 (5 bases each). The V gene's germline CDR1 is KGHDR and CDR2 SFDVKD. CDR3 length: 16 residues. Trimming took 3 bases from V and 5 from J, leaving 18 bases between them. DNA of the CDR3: TGTGCCACCAGTGATCCTAAGCCAGGGAGAGAGGAGACCCAGTACTTC. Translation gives CATSDPKPGREETQYF.

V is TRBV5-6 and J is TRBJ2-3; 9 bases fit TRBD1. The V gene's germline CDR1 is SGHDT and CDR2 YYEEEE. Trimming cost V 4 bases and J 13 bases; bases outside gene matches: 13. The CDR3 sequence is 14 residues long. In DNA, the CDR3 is TGTGCCAGCAGCAATCCGGGACAGGGAGGTTTGGAGTATTTT. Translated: CASSNPGQGGLEYF.

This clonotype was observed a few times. This chain's CDR3 is CASSSGLQETQYF. The CDR3 DNA follows: TGTGCCAGCAGTTCGGGGCTTCAAGAGACCCAGTACTTC. V is TRBV6-5 and J is TRBJ2-5; either TRBD1 or TRBD2 may fit D (5 bases each). With 4 bases removed from V and 2 bases from J, the gap between germline ends came to 8 bases. The CDR3 length is 13 residues. Looked up from germline, CDR1 is MNHEY and CDR2 is SVGAGI.

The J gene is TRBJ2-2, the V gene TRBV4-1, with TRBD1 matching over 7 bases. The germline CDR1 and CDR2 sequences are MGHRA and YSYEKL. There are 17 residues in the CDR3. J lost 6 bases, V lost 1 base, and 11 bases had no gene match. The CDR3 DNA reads TGCGCCAGCAGCCAAGGGGGAAAGGGGGCAGTTTCCGGGGAGCTGTTTTTT. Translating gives CASSQGGKGAVSGELFF.

The chain's CDR3 is CASTRTGQNTEAFF. The CDR3 region has the DNA TGTGCCAGCACAAGAACGGGACAGAACACTGAAGCTTTCTTT. V gene TRBV7-9 combines with J gene TRBJ1-1; the D gene is possibly TRBD1 (6 bases). The CDR3 runs to 14 residues. The germline V and J ends were trimmed by 7 bases and 1 base, with 13 bases remaining between them. Per the germline V gene, CDR1 is SEHNR and CDR2 is FQNEAQ (reference sequence). Full variable domain (rest looked up from reference TRBV7-9 and TRBJ1-1): DTGVSQNPRHKITKRGQNVTFRCDPISEHNRLYWYRQTLGQGPEFLTYFQNEAQLEKSRLLSDRFSAERPKGSFSTLEIQRTEQGDSAMYLCASTRTGQNTEAFFGQGTRLTVV.

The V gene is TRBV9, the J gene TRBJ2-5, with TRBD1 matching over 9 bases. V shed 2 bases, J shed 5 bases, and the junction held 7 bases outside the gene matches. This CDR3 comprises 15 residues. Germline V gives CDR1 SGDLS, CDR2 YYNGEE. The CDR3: CASSVRTGEGETQYF. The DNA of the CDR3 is TGTGCCAGCAGCGTCCGGACAGGGGAAGGGGAGACCCAGTACTTC. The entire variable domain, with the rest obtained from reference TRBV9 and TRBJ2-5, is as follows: DSGVTQTPKHLITATGQRVTLRCSPRSGDLSVYWYQQSLDQGLQFLIQYYNGEERAKGNILERFSAQQFPDLHSELNLSSLELGDSALYFCASSVRTGEGETQYFGPGTRLLVL.

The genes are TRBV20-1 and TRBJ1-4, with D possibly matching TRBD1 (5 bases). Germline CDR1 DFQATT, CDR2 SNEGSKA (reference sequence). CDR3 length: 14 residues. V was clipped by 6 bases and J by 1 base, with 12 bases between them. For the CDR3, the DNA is TGCAGTGCCGGCCGACAGTTAACTAATGAAAAACTGTTTTTT. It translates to CSAGRQLTNEKLFF.

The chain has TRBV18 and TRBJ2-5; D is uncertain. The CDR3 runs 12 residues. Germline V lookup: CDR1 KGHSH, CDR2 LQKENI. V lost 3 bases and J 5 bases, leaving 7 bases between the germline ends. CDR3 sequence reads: CASSPAMETQYF. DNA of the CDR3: TGTGCCAGCTCACCCGCCATGGAGACCCAGTACTTC. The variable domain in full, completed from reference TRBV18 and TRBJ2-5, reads NAGVMQNPRHLVRRRGQEARLRCSPMKGHSHVYWYRQLPEEGLKFMVYLQKENIIDESGMPKERFSAEFPKEGPSILRIQQVVRGDSAAYFCASSPAMETQYFGPGTRLLVL.

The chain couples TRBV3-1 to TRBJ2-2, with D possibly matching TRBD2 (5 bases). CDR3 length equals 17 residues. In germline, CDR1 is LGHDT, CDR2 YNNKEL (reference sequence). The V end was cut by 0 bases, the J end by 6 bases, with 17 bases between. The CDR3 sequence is CASSQDYWESGSGELFF. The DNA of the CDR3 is TGTGCCAGCAGCCAAGACTATTGGGAGTCCGGGTCCGGGGAGCTGTTTTTT.

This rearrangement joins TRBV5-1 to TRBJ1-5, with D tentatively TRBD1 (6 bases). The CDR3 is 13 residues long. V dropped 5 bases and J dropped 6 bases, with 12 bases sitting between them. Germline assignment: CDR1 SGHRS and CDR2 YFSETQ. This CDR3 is CASSPTGLQPQHF. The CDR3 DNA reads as TGCGCCAGCAGTCCGACAGGACTTCAGCCCCAGCATTTT.

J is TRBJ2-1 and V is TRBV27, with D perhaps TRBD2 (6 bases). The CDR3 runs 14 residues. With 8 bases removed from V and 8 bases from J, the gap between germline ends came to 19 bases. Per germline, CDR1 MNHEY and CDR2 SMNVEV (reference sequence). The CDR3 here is CASRKSGLGYEQFF. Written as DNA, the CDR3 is TGTGCCAGCCGGAAAAGCGGGTTGGGATATGAGCAGTTCTTC.

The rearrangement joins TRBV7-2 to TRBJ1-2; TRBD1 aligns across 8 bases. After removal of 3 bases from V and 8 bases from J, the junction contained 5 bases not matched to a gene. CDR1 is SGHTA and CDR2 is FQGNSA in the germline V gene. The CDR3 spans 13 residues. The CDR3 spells CASSFQGARGYTF. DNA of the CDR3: TGTGCCAGCAGCTTTCAGGGGGCTAGGGGCTACACCTTC.

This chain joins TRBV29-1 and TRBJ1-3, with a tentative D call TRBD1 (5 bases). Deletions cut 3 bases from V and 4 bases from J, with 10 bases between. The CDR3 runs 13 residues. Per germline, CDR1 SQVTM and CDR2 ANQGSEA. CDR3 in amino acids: CSVDGGSGNTIYF. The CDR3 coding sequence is TGCAGCGTTGACGGGGGGTCAGGAAACACCATATATTTT. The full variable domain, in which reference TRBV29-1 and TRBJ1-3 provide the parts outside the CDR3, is SAVISQKPSRDICQRGTSLTIQCQVDSQVTMMFWYRQQPGQSLTLIATANQGSEATYESGFVIDKFPISRPNLTFSTLTVSNMSPEDSSIYLCSVDGGSGNTIYFGEGSWLTVV.

The CDR3 sequence is CASSPGLFTGELFF. CDR3 nucleotides: TGTGCCAGCAGCCCCGGACTTTTCACCGGGGAGCTGTTTTTT. V and J are TRBV7-2 and TRBJ2-2; D is perhaps TRBD2 (5 bases). Germline assignment: CDR1 SGHTA and CDR2 FQGNSA. The CDR3 loop spans 14 amino acids. The ends were cut back, 5 bases at V and 4 bases at J, with 11 bases in the middle.

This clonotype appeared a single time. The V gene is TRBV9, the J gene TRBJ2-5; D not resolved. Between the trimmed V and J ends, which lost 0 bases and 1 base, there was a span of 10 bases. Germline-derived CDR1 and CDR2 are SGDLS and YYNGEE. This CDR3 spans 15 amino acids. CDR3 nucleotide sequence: TGTGCCAGCAGCGTAGCGAGGACGGTCCAAGAGACCCAGTACTTC. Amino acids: CASSVARTVQETQYF.

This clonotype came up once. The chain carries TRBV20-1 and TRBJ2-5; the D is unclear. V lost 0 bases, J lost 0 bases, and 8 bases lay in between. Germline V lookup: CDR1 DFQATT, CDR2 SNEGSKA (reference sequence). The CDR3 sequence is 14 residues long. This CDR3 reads CSARDPLYQETQYF. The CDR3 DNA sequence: TGCAGTGCTAGAGACCCATTGTACCAAGAGACCCAGTACTTC.

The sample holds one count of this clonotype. CDR3 nucleotide sequence: TGTGCCAGCCGTTCTAGCGGGACCAAAAACATTCAGTACTTC. Protein sequence: CASRSSGTKNIQYF. The chain joins TRBV12-3 or TRBV12-4 to TRBJ2-4, with 9 bases that match TRBD2. CDR3 length: 14 amino acids. Trimming took 8 bases from V and 2 from J; bases not matched to a gene: 4.

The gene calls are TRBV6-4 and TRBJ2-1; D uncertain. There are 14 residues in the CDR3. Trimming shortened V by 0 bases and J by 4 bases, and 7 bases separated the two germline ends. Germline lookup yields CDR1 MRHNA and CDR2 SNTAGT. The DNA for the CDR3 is TGTGCCAGCAGTGACTCCGTTTCGTACAATGAGCAGTTCTTC. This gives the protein CASSDSVSYNEQFF.